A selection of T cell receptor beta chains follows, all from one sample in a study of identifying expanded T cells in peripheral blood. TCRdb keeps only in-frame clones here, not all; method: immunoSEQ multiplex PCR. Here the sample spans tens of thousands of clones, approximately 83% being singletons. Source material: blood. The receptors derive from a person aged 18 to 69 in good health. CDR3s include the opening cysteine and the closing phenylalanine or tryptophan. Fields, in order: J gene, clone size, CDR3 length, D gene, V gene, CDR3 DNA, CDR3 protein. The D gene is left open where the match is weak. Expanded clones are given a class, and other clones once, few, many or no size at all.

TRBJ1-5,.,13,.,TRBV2,TGTGCCAGCGGTCAGGGGTCCTTTCGGCCCCAGCATTTT,CASGQGSFRPQHF
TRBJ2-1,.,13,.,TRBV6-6,TGTGCCAGCATACTTGACCAGGCCCATGAGCAGTTCTTC,CASILDQAHEQFF
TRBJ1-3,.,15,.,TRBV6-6,TGTGCCAGCAGTTATGCCGACGCCTCTGGAAACACCATATATTTT,CASSYADASGNTIYF
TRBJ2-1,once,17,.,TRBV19,TGTGCCAGTAGTCCTGGTGCTACACAAGCGAACTACAATGAGCAGTTCTTC,CASSPGATQANYNEQFF
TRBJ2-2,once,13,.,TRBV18,TGTGCCAGCTCGCGGGTCCACACCGGGGAGCTGTTTTTT,CASSRVHTGELFF
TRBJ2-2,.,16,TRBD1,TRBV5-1,TGCGCCAGCAGCTTGCAGGGGGCGCCGGGCACCGGGGAGCTGTTTTTT,CASSLQGAPGTGELFF
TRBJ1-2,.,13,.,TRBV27,TGTGCCAGCAGTTTAAGGGGAAACTATGGCTACACCTTC,CASSLRGNYGYTF
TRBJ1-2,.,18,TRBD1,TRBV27,TGTGCCAGCAGTTTATATGCGGTTGGGGTCAAGAGGGGGCATGGCTACACCTTC,CASSLYAVGVKRGHGYTF
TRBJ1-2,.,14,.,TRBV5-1,TGCGCCAGCAGCGGCACTACAGGGAGGTATGGCTACACCTTC,CASSGTTGRYGYTF
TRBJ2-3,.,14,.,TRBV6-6,TGTGCCAGCAGTCGACAGACAGGCACAGATACGCAGTATTTT,CASSRQTGTDTQYF
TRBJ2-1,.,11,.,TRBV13,TGTGCCAGCAGCCAAAAGCAAGAGCAGTTCTTC,CASSQKQEQFF
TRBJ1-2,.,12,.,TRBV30,TGTGCCTGGAGTGTCGTGGGGGAAACGAGTACCTTC,CAWSVVGETSTF
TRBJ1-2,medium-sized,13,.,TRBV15,TGTGCCACCAGCCTGGGGGGGGCCTATGGCTACACCTTC,CATSLGGAYGYTF
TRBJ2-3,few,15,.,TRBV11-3,TGTGCCAGCAGCTTAGCAGGGCGGGACTCAGATACGCAGTATTTT,CASSLAGRDSDTQYF
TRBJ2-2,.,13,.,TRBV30,TGTGCCTGGAGGTCAGGGTTTGGCGGGGAGCTGTTTTTT,CAWRSGFGGELFF
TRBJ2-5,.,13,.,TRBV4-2,TGTGCCAGCAGCCCCAGGACCAAAGAGACCCAGTACTTC,CASSPRTKETQYF
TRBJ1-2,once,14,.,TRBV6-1,TGTGCCAGCAGTGAAGGGAGTACCTTCTATGGCTACACCTTC,CASSEGSTFYGYTF
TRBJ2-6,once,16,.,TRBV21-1,TGTGCCAGCACCGTGGGGGCGGACCCTGGGGCCAACGTCCTGACTTTC,CASTVGADPGANVLTF
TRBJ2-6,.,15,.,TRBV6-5,TGTGCCAGCAGTTGGGCAAGGTCTGGGGCCAACGTCCTGACTTTC,CASSWARSGANVLTF
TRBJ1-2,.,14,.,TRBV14,TGTGCCAGCAGCCGAGAACAGGGAAACTATGGCTACACCTTC,CASSREQGNYGYTF
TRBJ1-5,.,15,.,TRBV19,TGTGCCAGTAGTAAACAGACGGGGGGTAATCAGCCCCAGCATTTT,CASSKQTGGNQPQHF
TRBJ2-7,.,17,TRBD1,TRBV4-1,TGCGCCAGCAGCCAAGGGGCCCCGGGACAGGGCCCCTACGAGCAGTACTTC,CASSQGAPGQGPYEQYF
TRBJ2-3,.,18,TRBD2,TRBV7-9,TGTGCCAGCAGCTCCGGGACTAGCGGGAGTTCGGTGACAGATACGCAGTATTTT,CASSSGTSGSSVTDTQYF
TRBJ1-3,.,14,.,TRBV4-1,TGCGCCAGCAGCCCCACAAAAGGGGGAAACACCATATATTTT,CASSPTKGGNTIYF